The 12 T cell receptor beta chains in this list originate from one sample, sequenced in a study of cytomegalovirus exposure and HLA in healthy donors. In the PCR, 60 Vbeta and 13 Jbeta primers were used. The repertoire was sequenced with immunoSEQ multiplex PCR; TCRdb's copy has only in-frame clones and lacks some. Of about 170,000 clones in the sample, less than 90% were seen once. The sequenced material came from PBMCs. All receptors come from a woman aged 45-65 years in good health and CMV-seropositive.

The CDR3, as DNA: TGTGCCAGCAGTGAAACAGGGGAGCCACAGCCCCAGCATTTT. Protein sequence: CASSETGEPQPQHF. The rearrangement joins TRBV6-1 to TRBJ1-5; 7 nucleotides line up with TRBD1. The germline gives CDR1 MNHNS, CDR2 SASEGT. The length of the CDR3 is 14 residues. The V gene end was trimmed by 2 bases and the J gene end by 7 bases; junction bases not matched to a gene: 5.

Points on this clone: A junction end diverges from the germline sequence, so it may reflect a read error. The sample has other DNA sequences that encode this CDR3 too. The chain recombines TRBV28 with TRBJ2-5; D is undetermined. The germline CDR1 and CDR2 sequences are MDHEN and SYDVKM. The CDR3 is 13 amino acids. CDR3 nucleotide sequence: TGCGCTACTTCGCGGCCCGCCCAAGAGACCCAGTACTTC. As protein: CATSRPAQETQYF.

The V gene is TRBV7-8, the J gene TRBJ2-5; D not certain. V lost 7 bases and J lost 4, with 13 bases in between. The germline V gene encodes CDR1 SGHVS and CDR2 FQNEAQ. The CDR3 runs 13 residues. As DNA, the CDR3 is TGTGCCAGCACGAGATCTTACTTAGAGACCCAGTACTTC. This codes for CASTRSYLETQYF.

This clone was observed a handful of times. This sequence joins TRBV27 and TRBJ1-4; 7 nucleotides agree with TRBD1. Trimming took 6 bases from V and 5 from J; bases not matched to a gene: 6. CDR1 and CDR2 from the germline V gene are MNHEY and SMNVEV (reference sequence). The CDR3 totals 14 residues. The CDR3 is CASRRTGLNEKLFF. The CDR3 DNA sequence: TGTGCCAGCAGGCGGACAGGATTGAATGAAAAACTGTTTTTT.

The V call is TRBV4-2, the J call TRBJ2-7, with 9 bases identical to TRBD1. CDR3 length equals 17 residues. Looked up from germline, CDR1 is LGHNA and CDR2 is YNFKEQ. J lost 0 bases, V lost 0 bases, and 6 bases had no gene match. The CDR3 loop is CASSQDLGTGSSYEQYF. The CDR3 DNA reads TGTGCCAGCAGCCAAGATCTTGGGACAGGGAGCTCCTACGAGCAGTACTTC.

The CDR3 DNA reads as TGTGCCAGCAGTTCGTCGATGGGACAGGGGGCTTGGGGCTACACCTTC. Translation gives CASSSSMGQGAWGYTF. The chain joins TRBV6-5 to TRBJ1-2, with 12 bases identical to TRBD1. Germline CDR1 reads MNHEY; CDR2 reads SVGAGI. The CDR3 sequence is 16 residues long. V shed 4 bases and J 8 bases; nucleotides not matched to a gene: 11.

This clone occurred a few times. A read error is the likely source, as a far larger clone sits one nucleotide away. The chain combines TRBV5-4 with TRBJ1-2, with 8 bases that match TRBD1. Germline CDR1 and CDR2: SGHNT and YYREEE (reference sequence). The CDR3 loop spans 14 amino acids. Trimming at V came to 4 bases and at J to 7 bases, leaving 9 bases not matched to a gene. The CDR3 protein is CASSPDRVGSGYTF. The DNA for the CDR3 is TGTGCCAGCAGCCCGGACAGGGTCGGCAGTGGCTACACCTTC.

This chain joins TRBV7-2 and TRBJ2-7; TRBD1 matches 7 bases. The germline CDR1 and CDR2 sequences are SGHTA and FQGNSA. J lost 6 bases, V lost 5 bases, and 10 bases had no gene match. CDR3 length: 14 residues. The CDR3 protein is CASSPDRVSLEQYF. The CDR3 DNA is TGTGCCAGCAGCCCCGACAGGGTAAGCCTCGAGCAGTACTTC.

The chain combines TRBV6-6 with TRBJ2-3; 11 bases map to TRBD2. CDR3 length: 16 residues. Germline V gene data show CDR1 as MNHNY and CDR2 as SVGAGI (reference sequence). The ends lost 5 bases at V and 6 bases at J; junction bases unmatched: 10. The CDR3 bases are TGTGCCAGCAGTCCCCGGCTAGCGGGAGGAGGGGATACGCAGTATTTT. This sequence encodes CASSPRLAGGGDTQYF.

The chain employs TRBV2 and TRBJ2-3; 7 bases line up with TRBD1. This CDR3 has 14 residues. The J segment lost 4 bases and the V segment lost 6 bases, leaving 7 bases of the junction unmatched. Germline loops: CDR1 SNHLY, CDR2 FYNNEI. The CDR3, as DNA: TGTGCCAGCAGCCCCGACAGGGCTCCAGATACGCAGTATTTT. This sequence encodes CASSPDRAPDTQYF.

J is TRBJ1-1 and V is TRBV25-1, with D hard to call. V lost 2 bases to trimming and J lost 10 bases, with 8 bases between them. The V gene's germline CDR1 is MGHDK and CDR2 SYGVNS. The CDR3 has 11 amino acids. The CDR3, as DNA: TGTGCCAGCAGTGAAGAGGTATCAGCTTTCTTT. Its protein product is CASSEEVSAFF.

V gene TRBV9 combines with J gene TRBJ2-1; 15 bases match TRBD2. This CDR3 has 14 residues. V lost 3 bases, J lost 13 bases, and 5 bases stayed unmatched. Germline V gives CDR1 SGDLS, CDR2 YYNGEE. The CDR3 DNA follows: TGTGCCAGCAGCGGGGGACTAGCGGGGGGATTTCAGTTCTTC. This gives the protein CASSGGLAGGFQFF.